This T cell receptor (beta chain) was obtained from a study of T cells in Graves' hyperthyroidism and ophthalmopathy. Overall study: The blood sample was taken at first diagnosis, before treatment began.

This clonotype was counted many times. Its antigen remains unknown. In germline, CDR1 is SGHDN, CDR2 FVKESK. The J segment lost 5 bases and the V segment lost 1 base, leaving 18 bases of the junction unmatched. The CDR3 covers 19 residues. The TCR beta CDR3 regions underwent amplification using RNA transcripts as the source. When the TCR CDR3 underwent first-round RT-PCR, the HTBI primer set was used. TCRdb redid the calling of the multiplex PCR reads with MiXCR, one entry per CDR3 protein. The table shows around 700,000 distinct CDR3 sequences, with 18% occurring only once. Clinicians diagnosed patients from clinical symptoms, serum thyroxine and TRAb, thyroid ultrasound and orbital computed tomography. Sampled blood dates from first hyperthyroidism diagnosis, and it precedes any ophthalmopathy symptoms. Whole-study findings and limits: Researchers found most expanded thyroid clonotypes above 0.001 in blood as well.

The chain recombines TRBV14 with TRBJ2-5; 8 bases map to TRBD2. The material sequenced was blood. The TCR comes from a woman in her forties or fifties with Graves' hyperthyroidism that later progressed to Graves' ophthalmopathy. CDR3 nucleotides: TGTGCCAGCAGCCAAGGAGGACAATTCGCGGGACTAGTGAGGGAGACCCAGTACTTC. It yields the protein CASSQGGQFAGLVRETQYF. The full variable domain, with the rest looked up from reference TRBV14 and TRBJ2-5, is EAGVTQFPSHSVIEKGQTVTLRCDPISGHDNLYWYRRVMGKEIKFLLHFVKESKQDESGMPNNRFLAERTGGTYSTLKVQPAELEDSGVYFCASSQGGQFAGLVRETQYFGPGTRLLVL.